The clone carrying this TCR beta chain has just a few counts. What it binds is not known. The CDR3 extends over 19 amino acids. The germline CDR1 and CDR2 sequences are MGHRA and YSYEKL. Trimming left V 1 base short and J 9 bases short, with 30 bases between. This sample stems from a study of beta chain features in type 1 diabetes. Study-wide results and limits: All four CD4+ subsets from Type 1 diabetes patients carried moderately but significantly shorter TCRB CDR3s.

The investigators reverse transcribed all of the isolated RNA, so they sequenced expressed TCRB transcripts. Assay: immunoSEQ multiplex PCR; the TCRdb copy retains only in-frame clones and omits some. The data show more than 250,000 clones, roughly 24% seen once. Sequencing was performed on naive CD4+ T cells from blood. This clonotype was obtained from a woman aged 30 to 39 with type 1 diabetes. The J gene is TRBJ1-2, the V gene TRBV4-1; D perhaps matches TRBD1 (6 bases). The CDR3 DNA reads as TGCGCCAGCAGCCAAGTGCCCGGCGTGAGGGACATAGGAACTGATAGCTACACCTTC. Translation gives CASSQVPGVRDIGTDSYTF.